The 6 T cell receptor beta chains below were found in one sample sequenced in a study of T cells after posttransplantation cyclophosphamide. A marrow graft followed busulfan-fludarabine conditioning, with cyclophosphamide on days +3 and +4. TCRdb's table, derived via immunoSEQ multiplex PCR, lists solely in-frame clones and lacks some. The repertoire holds around 17,000 clones, with around nine tenths as singletons. Sequenced here: CD4+ T cells sorted from blood, sampled after allogeneic stem cell transplant with posttransplant cyclophosphamide. These TCRs come from a male patient aged 55 to 69 who received an allogeneic stem cell transplant from a related donor and was CMV-positive. Some T cells may trace back to the graft donor.

The chain uses TRBV19 and TRBJ2-5; possibly TRBD1 for D (6 bases). TRBJ2-7 explains the end of the DNA better; the J call may be wrong. Germline values: CDR1 LNHDA, CDR2 SQIVND (reference sequence). This CDR3 is 13 amino acids long. Written as DNA, the CDR3 is TGTGCCAGTAGTCGACAGGTCCCCTACGAGCAGTACTTC. Its translation: CASSRQVPYEQYF.

The CDR3 DNA follows: TGTGCCAGCGGACTACAGGGGGCAACGGGGAGCTCCTACAATGAGCAGTTCTTC. Translation gives CASGLQGATGSSYNEQFF. This chain links TRBV5-8 with TRBJ2-1; 9 bases are a match to TRBD1. This CDR3 contains 18 residues. V was clipped by 7 bases and J by 0 bases; unmatched bases: 14. CDR1 is SGHTS and CDR2 is YDEGEE in the germline V gene.

V and J are TRBV18 and TRBJ2-3, with a possible D match to TRBD2 (5 bases). V was cut by 2 bases and J by 5 bases, with 17 bases left in between. This CDR3 contains 16 residues. Germline V gives CDR1 KGHSH, CDR2 LQKENI. The CDR3 bases are TGTGCCAGCTCACCAAGGGTCCGAGAGGGTGGAGATACGCAGTATTTT. Amino acids: CASSPRVREGGDTQYF.

The chain uses TRBV19 and TRBJ2-3, with 10 positions matching TRBD2. V dropped 6 bases and J dropped 3; count of bases not matched to a gene: 6. CDR3 length equals 15 residues. The V gene's germline CDR1 is LNHDA and CDR2 SQIVND (reference sequence). The CDR3 DNA follows: TGTGCCAGTAGAAAACTAGCGGGGCTTACAGATACGCAGTATTTT. Protein product: CASRKLAGLTDTQYF.

The chain carries TRBV5-1 and TRBJ2-2; 9 nucleotides agree with TRBD1. CDR3 length: 16 residues. Germline values: CDR1 SGHRS, CDR2 YFSETQ. With V trimmed by 0 bases and J by 2 bases, 2 bases remained unmatched. The CDR3 bases are TGCGCCAGCAGCTTGGAGGGACAGGGTAACACCGGGGAGCTGTTTTTT. Translating it yields CASSLEGQGNTGELFF.

CDR3 DNA: TGTGCCAGCAGTTTTCTGGGGGGGAACACTGAAGCTTTCTTT. It yields the protein CASSFLGGNTEAFF. The rearrangement uses TRBV28 and TRBJ1-1, with D possibly matching TRBD1 (5 bases). Trimming pared 3 bases from V and 1 base from J, leaving 9 bases between. Germline loops: CDR1 MDHEN, CDR2 SYDVKM. The CDR3 extends over 14 amino acids.